These 10 T cell receptor beta chains were all obtained from the same sample, sequenced in a study of shared clonotypes between healthy human individuals. TCRdb's table, derived via immunoSEQ multiplex PCR, lists solely in-frame clones and lacks some. The sample carries 600,000 to 800,000 clones, just under 75% recorded once. The sample comprised memory CD4+ T cells sorted from blood. Stated subset: CD45RA-negative fraction. These receptors were collected from a woman in her thirties in good health.

The rearrangement uses TRBV19 and TRBJ2-1; 10 bases fit TRBD2. V dropped 5 bases and J dropped 6; count of bases not matched to a gene: 22. The CDR3 has 20 amino acids. The germline gives CDR1 LNHDA, CDR2 SQIVND (reference sequence). DNA of the CDR3: TGTGCCAGTAGTTACCGCTCGGGGCGCCAAGGACTAGCGGTGTCCAATGAGCAGTTCTTC. This encodes CASSYRSGRQGLAVSNEQFF.

The chain is built from TRBV7-2 and TRBJ1-3; tentative D call: TRBD1 (6 bases). CDR1 SGHTA and CDR2 FQGNSA come from the germline V gene. Trimming removed 2 bases at V and 4 bases at J, with 15 bases between. The CDR3 spans 16 residues. In DNA form, the CDR3 reads TGTGCCAGCAGCTTAAGGAGAGAGGGGGTCGGAAACACCATATATTTT. This sequence encodes CASSLRREGVGNTIYF.

The chain couples TRBV2 to TRBJ2-7; TRBD2 agrees at 9 bases. CDR1 and CDR2 from the germline V gene are SNHLY and FYNNEI. V gave up 6 bases and J gave up 4 bases; unmatched junction bases: 10. The CDR3 is 15 residues long. The chain's CDR3 is CASSPVLAGHYEQYF. The CDR3 DNA reads as TGTGCCAGCAGCCCGGTTCTAGCGGGACATTACGAGCAGTACTTC.

The V and J genes are TRBV15 and TRBJ1-1; possibly TRBD1 for D (6 bases). This CDR3 has 16 residues. V lost 3 bases to trimming and J lost 5 bases, with 19 bases between them. The germline CDR1 and CDR2 sequences are LNHNV and YYDKDF (reference sequence). CDR3 in DNA: TGTGCCACCAGCAGGGTCAGGGTCAGGGGCCGGACTGAAGCTTTCTTT. Protein sequence: CATSRVRVRGRTEAFF. The full variable domain, completed using reference TRBV15 and TRBJ1-1, is DAMVIQNPRYQVTQFGKPVTLSCSQTLNHNVMYWYQQKSSQAPKLLFHYYDKDFNNEADTPDNFQSRRPNTSFCFLDIRSPGLGDTAMYLCATSRVRVRGRTEAFFGQGTRLTVV.

The V gene is TRBV6-6, the J gene TRBJ2-5, with a weak D call TRBD2 (6 bases). The CDR3 is made up of 15 amino acids. From germline, CDR1 is MNHNY and CDR2 SVGAGI (reference sequence). Trimming removed 5 bases from V and 7 bases from J, with 20 bases in between. The CDR3 DNA sequence: TGTGCCAGCAGTCCATCGGGACGGGCGGAGGGGACCCAGTACTTC. Protein sequence: CASSPSGRAEGTQYF.

V usage is TRBV15 and J usage is TRBJ1-2; 7 nucleotides match TRBD1. Unmatched junction bases numbered 18, after V lost 3 bases and J lost 5 bases. This CDR3 spans 18 amino acids. Germline-derived CDR1 and CDR2 are LNHNV and YYDKDF (reference sequence). This chain's CDR3 is CATSRFRGQQHMGYGYTF. The CDR3 nucleotides are TGTGCCACCAGCAGGTTTAGGGGACAGCAACACATGGGATATGGCTACACCTTC.

This clone has just one count. This chain joins TRBV19 and TRBJ1-1; perhaps TRBD1 as D (5 bases). Germline V gives CDR1 LNHDA, CDR2 SQIVND (reference sequence). This CDR3 spans 13 amino acids. Trimming stripped 3 bases from V and 6 bases from J, with 11 bases between. The DNA of the CDR3 is TGTGCCAGTAGTATCCGGCAGGGAGCTGAAGCTTTCTTT. It is translated as CASSIRQGAEAFF.

On this clone: Other DNA sequences in this sample translate to the same CDR3. V is TRBV5-1 and J is TRBJ2-3, with TRBD2 matching over 10 bases. Germline V gene sequence: CDR1 SGHRS, CDR2 YFSETQ. V trimming: 4 bases; J trimming: 4 bases; junction bases outside the gene matches: 3. The CDR3 runs to 14 residues. The CDR3 DNA sequence: TGCGCCAGCAGCCTAGCGGGAGTAGCAGATACGCAGTATTTT. Protein product: CASSLAGVADTQYF.

The V call is TRBV27, the J call TRBJ1-1; no clear D. Trimming cost V 4 bases and J 4 bases, with 13 bases left between them. From germline, CDR1 is MNHEY and CDR2 SMNVEV (reference sequence). The length of the CDR3 is 14 residues. The CDR3 nucleotides are TGTGCCAGCAGTTACCCGGGGTATTCCACTGAAGCTTTCTTT. The encoded protein is CASSYPGYSTEAFF.

As concerns this clone: Other DNA sequences in this sample translate to the same CDR3. V is TRBV28 and J is TRBJ1-2, with 7 bases aligning to TRBD1. V was pared by 1 base and J by 2 bases, with 1 base of the junction left unmatched. This CDR3 is 14 amino acids long. CDR1 and CDR2 from the germline V gene are MDHEN and SYDVKM. CDR3 in DNA: TGTGCCAGCAGTTTATCCAGGGGGAACTATGGCTACACCTTC. This encodes CASSLSRGNYGYTF.